The clone carrying this T cell receptor (beta chain) was picked up many times. The data stem from a study of metastatic and nonmetastatic thyroid tumors. With MiXCR, TCRdb reprocessed the PCR reads. The sample has 30,000 to 40,000 clones; over 20% are singletons. Thyroid surgery had not been preceded by any treatment in any patient. The clonotype comes from a male donor with papillary thyroid cancer or a benign thyroid nodule (not recorded which). Some clones in this sample may be carry-over from other donors' samples. Sequenced sample: tumor tissue.

The CDR3 loop is CASSILGTGGTGANVLTF. CDR3 DNA: TGTGCCAGTAGTATACTAGGGACAGGGGGCACTGGGGCCAACGTCCTGACTTTC. This chain joins TRBV19 and TRBJ2-6; 12 bases align to TRBD1. CDR1 is LNHDA and CDR2 is SQIVND in the germline V gene (reference sequence). The CDR3 contains 18 residues. V was clipped by 2 bases and J by 2 bases; unmatched bases: 4.